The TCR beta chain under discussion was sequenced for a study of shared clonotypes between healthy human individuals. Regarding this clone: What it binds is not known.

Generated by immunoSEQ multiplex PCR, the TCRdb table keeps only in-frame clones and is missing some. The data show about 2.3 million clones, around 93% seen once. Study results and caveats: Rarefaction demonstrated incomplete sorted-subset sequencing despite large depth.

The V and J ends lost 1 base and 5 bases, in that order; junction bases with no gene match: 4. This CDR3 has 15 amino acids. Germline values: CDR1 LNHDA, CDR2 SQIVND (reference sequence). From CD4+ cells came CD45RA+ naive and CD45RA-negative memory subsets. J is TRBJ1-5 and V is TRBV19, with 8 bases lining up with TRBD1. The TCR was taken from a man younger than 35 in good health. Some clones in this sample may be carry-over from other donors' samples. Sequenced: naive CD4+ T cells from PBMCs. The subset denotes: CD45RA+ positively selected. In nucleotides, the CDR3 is TGTGCCAGTAGTATAGTCCCAGGGGGCTATCAGCCCCAGCATTTT. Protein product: CASSIVPGGYQPQHF.